This T cell receptor (beta chain) was identified during a study of blood T cell repertoires in COVID-19 (dated by TCRdb to about 2020). In the study overall: Samples covering the acute and convalescent phases of COVID-19 were provided by collaborators in the United States, Italy and Spain. Where available, HLA class I and class II types were taken from metadata supplied by the sample provider and were not determined by assay-based typing. The repertoires were made available in a free public database intended to serve as a resource for research on the immune response to SARS-CoV-2. The prospective study material was composed of cDNA or gDNA derived from T cells, B-cell-depleted T cells, or PBMCs. The dataset comprised deeply sampled blood TCRbeta repertoires from subjects exposed to, actively infected with, or recovered from COVID-19. The sample metadata nearly always contained a de-identified subject ID, COVID-19 status, age in years and sex. The samples were drawn from the first 160 participants of the ongoing ImmuneRACE study and from 1,200 or so subjects provided by 6 global collaborators. The full study reports these points: The amount of clinical and demographic metadata varied by source and participant and was provided uncurated.

The CDR3 holds 15 amino acids from the cysteine to the phenylalanine. Just the 45-base CDR3 DNA is kept, in frame starting at base 1. V was cut back by 2 bases and J by 4 bases, leaving a gap of 14 bases between them. CDR1 and CDR2, per the germline V gene, are SNHLY and FYNNEI. One collaborating source in Seattle enrolled patients while the patients were actively infected and followed the patients over time throughout the course of disease. The collaborating institutions used their own protocols to collect whole blood in K2EDTA tubes. For TCRbeta analysis, collaborators shipped samples as frozen whole blood, isolated PBMCs, or DNA extracted from either of those sample types. The immunoSEQ Assay, a bias-controlled multiplex PCR, was used to amplify TCRbeta CDR3 regions from genomic DNA. The study's processing was this. The number of nucleated cells in each sample was estimated by amplification of reference gene primers within the assay. Sequence reads were collapsed and filtered to measure the absolute abundance of every unique TCRbeta CDR3 rearrangement. Productive Simpson clonality was computed per sample as the square root of Simpson's diversity index over productive rearrangements. TCRdb's version of the immuneACCESS table is confined to in-frame rearrangements and falls short of the full clone set. An unresolved V gene accounts for under half of the shortfall where checked; the remainder is of unknown origin. D and trimming come from the DNA, and the V and J calls and clone size come from that table. In this sample the table shows approximately 440,000 clones, about 87% of which occur a single time. Of the sample, 10% to 15% falls within the top ten clones.

In the case of this clone: Which antigen it targets is not known. No qualities accompany the bases; no much larger clone lies one base away.

The chain was built from TRBV2 and TRBJ1-2, with a weak D call of TRBD1 (6 bases match). The sample consisted of peripheral blood. This TCR was recovered from a woman in her 50s with COVID-19, enrolled during active disease. The nucleotides are TGTGCCAGCAGTGAAAATCGCAGGGGACCCTATGGCTACACCTTC. Translation gives CASSENRRGPYGYTF.